Listed here are 14 T cell receptor beta chains from one sample, sequenced in a study of T-cell reconstitution after alpha-beta-depleted transplantation in children. It was with unique molecular identifiers that the TCRbeta library was prepared. TCRdb re-derived calls from the PCR reads in MiXCR, one entry per CDR3 protein. This table holds some 500,000 distinct CDR3 sequences, around 17% found once. The sequences come from PBMCs from the stem cell graft donor, collected from the stem cell graft. These receptors originate from a human donor who donated a stem cell graft to a child with acute lymphoblastic leukemia.

The chain joins TRBV6-5 to TRBJ1-1; D is unclear. This CDR3 has 13 amino acids. Trimming removed 2 bases from V and 4 bases from J, with 8 bases in between. Looked up from germline, CDR1 is MNHEY and CDR2 is SVGAGI. CDR3 in DNA: TGTGCCAGCAGTTACCACGCGGGCACTGAAGCTTTCTTT. Its translation: CASSYHAGTEAFF.

This clonotype showed up just a few times. The V call is TRBV9, the J call TRBJ2-3, with 7 bases lining up with TRBD2. Per the germline V gene, CDR1 is SGDLS and CDR2 is YYNGEE. This CDR3 is built from 16 residues. V was clipped by 3 bases and J by 1 base; unmatched bases: 8. CDR3 sequence (DNA): TGTGCCAGCAGCGCCCGGGACTACTTTGGCACAGATACGCAGTATTTT. Its translation: CASSARDYFGTDTQYF.

V gene TRBV19 combines with J gene TRBJ1-1, with no clear D. The CDR3 sequence is 12 residues long. Germline CDR1 reads LNHDA; CDR2 reads SQIVND (reference sequence). V was trimmed by 3 bases and J by 8 bases, leaving 10 bases between them. The CDR3 DNA follows: TGTGCCAGTAGTATTCCCGCACGCGAAGCTTTCTTT. It yields the protein CASSIPAREAFF. Full variable domain (remainder filled in from reference TRBV19 and TRBJ1-1): DGGITQSPKYLFRKEGQNVTLSCEQNLNHDAMYWYRQDPGQGLRLIYYSQIVNDFQKGDIAEGYSVSREKKESFPLTVTSAQKNPTAFYLCASSIPAREAFFGQGTRLTVV.

The chain combines TRBV7-9 with TRBJ2-5, with D perhaps TRBD1 (5 bases). The germline gives CDR1 SEHNR, CDR2 FQNEAQ (reference sequence). V was shortened by 1 base and J by 1 base, with 16 bases between the two germline ends. The CDR3 is 17 amino acids. The CDR3 coding sequence is TGTGCCAGCAGCTTAGTTGGGGCGGAGACCTCCCAAGAGACCCAGTACTTC. Protein sequence: CASSLVGAETSQETQYF.

This chain connects TRBV27 to TRBJ1-1; 7 nucleotides agree with TRBD1. V shed 6 bases, J shed 4 bases, and the junction held 5 bases outside the gene matches. CDR3 length: 13 residues. Germline assignment: CDR1 MNHEY and CDR2 SMNVEV (reference sequence). The CDR3 nucleotides are TGTGCCAGCAGACCTCGGACAGGCACTGAAGCTTTCTTT. As protein: CASRPRTGTEAFF.

This sequence joins TRBV2 and TRBJ1-1; D is unresolved. The CDR3 loop spans 15 amino acids. From germline, CDR1 is SNHLY and CDR2 FYNNEI. Deletions cut 6 bases from V and 4 bases from J, with 18 bases between. This CDR3 reads CASRVREAAFTEAFF. The CDR3 DNA reads as TGTGCCAGCAGGGTTCGCGAGGCAGCCTTCACTGAAGCTTTCTTT.

The rearrangement uses TRBV5-1 and TRBJ2-7; 9 nucleotides agree with TRBD1. CDR1 and CDR2 (germline): SGHRS, YFSETQ. The CDR3 covers 15 residues. The trim removed 3 bases at V and 7 bases at J, leaving 11 bases unmatched. The CDR3 DNA reads TGCGCCAGCAGCTGGAGGGCGAGACAGGGGGAGGAGCAGTACTTC. It specifies CASSWRARQGEEQYF.

This clonotype has only a few counts. This chain links TRBV10-3 with TRBJ1-5; a weak D match, TRBD1 (5 bases). V shed 2 bases and J shed 6 bases, with 14 bases lying between them. CDR1 and CDR2 (germline): ENHRY, SYGVKD. This CDR3 region has 15 residues. This chain's CDR3 is CAISEAGPRGQPQHF. The CDR3 DNA reads as TGTGCCATCAGTGAGGCGGGTCCGAGGGGTCAGCCCCAGCATTTT.

The chain recombines TRBV20-1 with TRBJ2-7, with D hard to call. From germline, CDR1 is DFQATT and CDR2 SNEGSKA (reference sequence). This CDR3 is built from 13 residues. V shed 3 bases and J shed 0 bases, with 9 bases lying between them. The CDR3 region has the DNA TGCAGTGCTAGTGACATAGGCTCCTACGAGCAGTACTTC. Its translation: CSASDIGSYEQYF.

This clonotype was seen a few times. This chain uses TRBV27 with TRBJ2-2; tentative D call: TRBD1 (6 bases). Trimming removed 4 bases from V and 5 bases from J, with 14 bases in between. Per germline, CDR1 MNHEY and CDR2 SMNVEV (reference sequence). This CDR3 comprises 15 residues. CDR3 region: CASSSHRTETGELFF. The CDR3 nucleotides are TGTGCCAGCAGTTCCCACCGGACAGAGACCGGGGAGCTGTTTTTT.

This clonotype was found a few times. The chain is built from TRBV27 and TRBJ2-3; 11 bases are a match to TRBD2. V lost 2 bases and J lost 5; bases outside the gene matches: 12. CDR1 is MNHEY, CDR2 SMNVEV, per germline (reference sequence). The CDR3 sequence is 18 residues long. CDR3 sequence (DNA): TGTGCCAGCAGTTTAAACTTACTAGCGGGAGTGACTGGAGATACGCAGTATTTT. Translation gives CASSLNLLAGVTGDTQYF.

This clonotype was detected a few times. V usage is TRBV4-1 and J usage is TRBJ1-1, with D perhaps TRBD1 (5 bases). The CDR3 has 13 amino acids. The ends were cut back, 4 bases at V and 3 bases at J, with 9 bases in the middle. From germline, CDR1 is MGHRA and CDR2 YSYEKL. The CDR3 loop reads CASSRGRHTEAFF. DNA of the CDR3: TGCGCCAGCAGCCGGGGACGGCACACTGAAGCTTTCTTT.

This clonotype turned up a few times. The chain links TRBV29-1 to TRBJ2-1; D remains ambiguous. Germline CDR1 is SQVTM and CDR2 is ANQGSEA. Trimming cost V 8 bases and J 3 bases, with 8 bases left between them. This CDR3 contains 11 residues. CDR3 sequence reads: CSITVYNEQFF. CDR3 coding DNA: TGCAGCATAACCGTCTACAATGAGCAGTTCTTC.

J is TRBJ2-1 and V is TRBV20-1, with D possibly being TRBD2 (6 bases). The length of the CDR3 is 15 residues. V was clipped by 3 bases and J by 4 bases, with 16 bases between them. Germline V gives CDR1 DFQATT, CDR2 SNEGSKA (reference sequence). CDR3 bases: TGCAGTGCTAGCCGCGGGACCATTGCATACAATGAGCAGTTCTTC. Its protein product is CSASRGTIAYNEQFF.